This record looks at one T cell receptor beta chain sequence and its context. This specimen comes from a study of T cells in Graves' hyperthyroidism and ophthalmopathy. Researchers amplified the TCR beta CDR3 regions from RNA transcripts. The HTBI primer set was used in a first-round RT-PCR of the TCR CDR3. TCRdb passed the multiplex PCR reads through MiXCR, listing each CDR3 protein once. There are a few hundred thousand distinct CDR3 sequences in the sample; about 20% occur only once, and 50% to 75% lies in the top ten. Not enrolled were patients with uncontrolled infection, other autoimmune disease, pregnancy or lactation. This sequence originates from a man aged 25 to 45 with Graves' ophthalmopathy. Sample: blood.

This CDR3 is CASSEEVLAGGNEQYF. The CDR3 nucleotides are TGTGCCAGCAGTGAGGAGGTACTAGCGGGAGGAAACGAGCAGTACTTC. The chain couples TRBV6-1 to TRBJ2-7; 12 nucleotides agree with TRBD2. The CDR3 runs to 16 residues. The V gene's germline CDR1 is MNHNS and CDR2 SASEGT. Trimming cost V 3 bases and J 5 bases; bases outside gene matches: 8.